This T cell receptor (beta chain) stems from a study of vaccination and CD4 T cells after COVID-19. Germline V CDR1 and CDR2: DFQATT, SNEGSKA (reference sequence). After removal of 3 bases from V and 3 bases from J, the junction contained 1 base not matched to a gene. The CDR3 sequence is 14 residues long. The Oncomine TCR Beta short-read assay sequenced DNA from cultured CD4+ T cells. TCRdb reprocessed the PCR reads with MiXCR, giving one entry per CDR3 protein. The sample holds thousands of distinct CDR3 sequences; about 61% are singletons and the top ten take approximately 34%. Treatment noted: roughly 11-day PBMC culture with coronavirus spike peptide pools or control peptides (ViraFEST assay). Culture of two million PBMCs per well took place with about 9 IU/ml IL-2 and roughly 10 ug/ml peptide pools. When roughly 10 days of culture had elapsed, CD4+ T cells were isolated by negative selection.

This clonotype was observed a few times. Its antigen is as yet unknown. The TCR sequence derives from a human donor who had recovered from COVID-19. The sequencing sample was made of CD4+ T cells from blood, cultured in vitro. V is TRBV20-1 and J is TRBJ2-1, with 11 bases matching TRBD2. The CDR3 region has the DNA TGCAGTGCTAGCGGGACTAGCGGCTACAATGAGCAGTTCTTC. This sequence encodes CSASGTSGYNEQFF.